This TCR beta chain was found in a study of blood T cells in healthy people across ages. Alongside a J-beta primer mix, a sample-barcoded 5' primer served in a second PCR lasting roughly 6 to 11 cycles. TCRdb processed the 5' RACE reads anew with MiXCR; each CDR3 protein has one entry. The table records about 640,000 distinct CDR3 sequences, 40% to 45% of them present only once. Each sample gave at least 6.5 million isolated PBMCs. Total RNA was isolated from each sample in quantities of at least 5 micrograms. Findings and limits, study-wide: PBMCs went unsorted, and a conclusive naive versus antigen-experienced comparison was therefore prevented. Age showed a roughly linear inverse relationship with TCR beta diversity per million T cells.

On this clonotype itself: Its antigen is as yet unknown.

The germline V gene has CDR1 MNHNY and CDR2 SVGAGI (reference sequence). CDR3 size: 13 residues. V was shortened by 7 bases and J by 4 bases, with 10 bases between the two germline ends. V and J are TRBV6-6 and TRBJ2-2; D might be TRBD2 (5 bases). The TCR sequence derives from a man older than 75 in good health. Sequencing used blood. CDR3 sequence (DNA): TGTGCCAGCACTCGGAGCGGCACCGGGGAGCTGTTTTTT. It is translated as CASTRSGTGELFF.